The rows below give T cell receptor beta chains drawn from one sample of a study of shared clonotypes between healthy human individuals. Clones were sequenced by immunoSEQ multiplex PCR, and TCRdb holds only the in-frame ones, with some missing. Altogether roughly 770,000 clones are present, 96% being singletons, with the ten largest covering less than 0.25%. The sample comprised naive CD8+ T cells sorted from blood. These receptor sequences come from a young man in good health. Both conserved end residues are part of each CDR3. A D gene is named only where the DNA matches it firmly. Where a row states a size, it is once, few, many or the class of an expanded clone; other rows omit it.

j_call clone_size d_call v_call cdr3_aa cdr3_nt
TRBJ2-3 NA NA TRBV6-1 CASSEWRGGTDTQYF TGTGCCAGCAGTGAATGGAGGGGGGGCACAGATACGCAGTATTTT
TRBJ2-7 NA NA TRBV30 CAWSDDSSAYEQYF TGTGCCTGGAGTGACGACAGTTCGGCCTACGAGCAGTACTTC
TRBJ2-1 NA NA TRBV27 CASSLSSGGMAEQFF TGTGCCAGCAGTTTATCGTCCGGGGGTATGGCTGAGCAGTTCTTC
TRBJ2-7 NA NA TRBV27 CASSSGAIEQYF TGTGCCAGCAGTTCTGGGGCCATCGAGCAGTACTTC
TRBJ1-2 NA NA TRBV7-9 CASSLIGASYGYTF TGTGCCAGCAGCTTGATCGGCGCTTCCTATGGCTACACCTTC
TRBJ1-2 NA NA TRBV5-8 CASSFSGGNYGYTF TGTGCCAGCAGCTTTTCGGGCGGGAACTATGGCTACACCTTC
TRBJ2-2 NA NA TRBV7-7 CASRVGYTGELFF TGTGCTAGCAGGGTCGGATACACCGGGGAGCTGTTTTTT
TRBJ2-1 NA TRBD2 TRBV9 CASSPFSGINNEQFF TGTGCCAGCAGCCCTTTTAGCGGGATAAACAATGAGCAGTTCTTC
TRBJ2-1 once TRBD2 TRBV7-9 CASRSGTSVNEQFF TGTGCCAGCAGGTCCGGGACTAGCGTTAATGAGCAGTTCTTC
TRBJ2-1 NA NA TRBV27 CASSLPDRLNNEQFF TGTGCCAGCAGTTTACCGGACAGATTAAACAATGAGCAGTTCTTC
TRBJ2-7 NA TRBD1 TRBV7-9 CASLPDRGYEQYF TGTGCCAGCCTACCGGACAGGGGATACGAGCAGTACTTC
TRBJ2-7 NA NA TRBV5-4 CASSLEFGDEQYF TGTGCCAGCAGCTTGGAGTTCGGGGATGAGCAGTACTTC
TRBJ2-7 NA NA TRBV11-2 CASSLVGYEQYF TGTGCCAGCAGCCTTGTCGGCTACGAGCAGTACTTC
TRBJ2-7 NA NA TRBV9 CASSAPGQSEQYF TGTGCCAGCAGCGCCCCGGGGCAGTCCGAGCAGTACTTC
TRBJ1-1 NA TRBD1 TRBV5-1 CASSSHGTGDTEAFF TGCGCCAGCAGCTCCCATGGGACAGGTGACACTGAAGCTTTCTTT
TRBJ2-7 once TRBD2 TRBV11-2 CASSPRRSGGLNEQYF TGTGCCAGCAGCCCAAGACGATCGGGAGGTCTTAACGAGCAGTACTTC
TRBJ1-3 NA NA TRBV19 CASSTGGNTIYF TGTGCCAGTAGTACGGGAGGAAACACCATATATTTT
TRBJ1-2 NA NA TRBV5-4 CASSLDGVGGYTF TGTGCCAGCAGCTTGGACGGGGTGGGTGGCTACACCTTC
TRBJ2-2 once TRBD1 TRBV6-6 CASSYTGDSYTGELFF TGTGCCAGCAGTTACACTGGGGACAGTTACACCGGGGAGCTGTTTTTT
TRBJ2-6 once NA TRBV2 CASRTRGAANVLTF TGTGCCAGCAGGACAAGGGGCGCAGCCAACGTCCTGACTTTC
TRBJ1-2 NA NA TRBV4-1 CASSQEPGPNYGYTF TGCGCCAGCAGCCAAGAGCCAGGGCCGAACTATGGCTACACCTTC
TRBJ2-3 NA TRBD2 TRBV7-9 CASRSGTSGFTDTQYF TGTGCCAGCAGGTCCGGGACTAGCGGGTTCACAGATACGCAGTATTTT